The 26 T cell receptor beta chains presented below share a single source sample, sequenced in a study of OX40 agonist ivuxolimab in advanced cancers. Using immunoSEQ multiplex PCR, the repertoire was profiled, and TCRdb retains in-frame clones only, with some absent. Among fewer than 25,000 clones listed, about 86% were seen once. The specimen was CD4+ or CD8+ T cells sorted from blood, collected in a trial of the OX40 agonist ivuxolimab. All receptors come from an adult with an advanced solid tumor such as melanoma, head and neck, liver or kidney cancer.

For this clone: Relative to the germline gene, one junction end is altered; a read error may explain this. The chain has TRBV5-8 and TRBJ2-7; tentative D call: TRBD1 (6 bases). Germline CDR1 is SGHTS and CDR2 is YDEGEE. The CDR3 consists of 13 residues. CDR3 DNA sequence: TGTGCCAGCAGCCCGGGACACTCCTCCGAGCAGTACTTC. This gives the protein CASSPGHSSEQYF. Together with reference TRBV5-8 and TRBJ2-7, the CDR3 gives the full variable domain: EAGVTQSPTHLIKTRGQQATLRCSPISGHTSVYWYQQALGLGLQFLLWYDEGEERNRGNFPPRFSGRQFPNYSSELNVNALELEDSALYLCASSPGHSSEQYFGPGTRLTVT.

The chain uses TRBV4-1 and TRBJ2-3; D gene unclear. Germline CDR1 MGHRA, CDR2 YSYEKL. The CDR3 is 16 amino acids. V was cut by 4 bases and J by 4 bases, with 18 bases left in between. CDR3 nucleotides: TGCGCCAGCAGCCTAGCATTCCTTAAGCCGGCAGATACGCAGTATTTT. This codes for CASSLAFLKPADTQYF.

This chain links TRBV4-2 with TRBJ2-7, with 12 nucleotides matching TRBD1. This CDR3 has 18 residues. The V segment lost 0 bases and the J segment 1 base; nucleotides outside the gene matches: 7. CDR1 is LGHNA and CDR2 is YNFKEQ in the germline V gene. CDR3 bases: TGTGCCAGCAGCCAAGATACCCCGGGACAGGGGGCGTCCTACGAGCAGTACTTC. Amino acid sequence: CASSQDTPGQGASYEQYF.

V usage is TRBV7-6 and J usage is TRBJ2-5; 12 nucleotides line up with TRBD2. Looked up from germline, CDR1 is SGHVS and CDR2 is FNYEAQ. V trimming: 1 base; J trimming: 6 bases; junction bases outside the gene matches: 12. This CDR3 has 18 amino acids. The CDR3 loop reads CASSLGGPLAGGPQTQYF. The CDR3 DNA follows: TGTGCCAGCAGCTTAGGGGGCCCCCTAGCGGGAGGGCCACAGACCCAGTACTTC.

The chain links TRBV2 to TRBJ2-7; no definite D call. V lost 4 bases and J lost 0, with 10 bases in between. The germline V gene has CDR1 SNHLY and CDR2 FYNNEI. The CDR3 extends over 14 amino acids. The CDR3 DNA reads TGTGCCAGCAGTGGGCAGGCGAGCTCCTACGAGCAGTACTTC. Translated: CASSGQASSYEQYF.

The V gene is TRBV19, the J gene TRBJ1-2; a weak D match, TRBD1 (5 bases). This CDR3 spans 15 amino acids. Per germline, CDR1 LNHDA and CDR2 SQIVND (reference sequence). V was shortened by 3 bases and J by 5 bases, with 16 bases between the two germline ends. As DNA, the CDR3 is TGTGCCAGTAGTATGAGCTTAGCGACAGCTTATGGCTACACCTTC. This gives the protein CASSMSLATAYGYTF.

This clone has only a few counts. The rearrangement joins TRBV5-8 to TRBJ2-7; D not resolved. This CDR3 has 15 amino acids. The V end was cut by 1 base, the J end by 1 base, with 12 bases between. The germline CDR1 and CDR2 sequences are SGHTS and YDEGEE. This CDR3 is CASSLTGSESYEQYF. The CDR3 DNA reads as TGTGCCAGCAGCTTGACGGGCAGCGAGTCCTACGAGCAGTACTTC. Full variable domain (rest looked up from reference TRBV5-8 and TRBJ2-7): EAGVTQSPTHLIKTRGQQATLRCSPISGHTSVYWYQQALGLGLQFLLWYDEGEERNRGNFPPRFSGRQFPNYSSELNVNALELEDSALYLCASSLTGSESYEQYFGPGTRLTVT.

The chain recombines TRBV10-3 with TRBJ1-3; D is unresolved. CDR3 length equals 15 residues. The V gene lost 6 bases and the J gene lost 4 bases, with 16 bases spanning the gap. Germline CDR1 and CDR2: ENHRY and SYGVKD. The CDR3 reads CAIRGDGEGGNTIYF. In nucleotides, the CDR3 is TGTGCCATCAGGGGTGATGGGGAAGGCGGAAACACCATATATTTT.

The genes are TRBV4-3 and TRBJ1-1; D is undetermined. With 6 bases removed from V and 11 bases from J, the gap between germline ends came to 19 bases. The CDR3 totals 13 residues. In germline, CDR1 is LGHNA, CDR2 YSLEER. The CDR3 is CASRHSGSGEAFF. Written as DNA, the CDR3 is TGCGCCAGCAGACACTCGGGGTCCGGGGAGGCTTTCTTT.

The chain uses TRBV6-5 and TRBJ2-7, with D perhaps being TRBD1 or TRBD2 (5 bases each). Germline CDR1 is MNHEY and CDR2 is SVGAGI. Trimming removed 6 bases from V and 0 bases from J, with 15 bases in between. This CDR3 region has 15 residues. CDR3 bases: TGTGCCAGCAGGAGAATGGGGGTTAGCTCCTACGAGCAGTACTTC. Translation: CASRRMGVSSYEQYF.

This sequence joins TRBV7-6 and TRBJ2-7; possibly TRBD2 for D (5 bases). The CDR3 covers 14 residues. Trimming cost V 5 bases and J 5 bases, with 16 bases left between them. From germline, CDR1 is SGHVS and CDR2 FNYEAQ. The CDR3 sequence: CASSADYFAHEQYF. The CDR3 nucleotides read TGTGCCAGCAGCGCCGACTACTTCGCCCACGAGCAGTACTTC.

This chain joins TRBV27 and TRBJ1-4; no definite D call. This CDR3 spans 13 amino acids. V lost 6 bases and J lost 11, with 16 bases in between. In germline, CDR1 is MNHEY, CDR2 SMNVEV (reference sequence). The CDR3: CASRPGSGQKLFF. The CDR3 DNA reads TGTGCCAGCAGGCCGGGCTCTGGCCAGAAACTGTTTTTT.

This clone was seen once. The CDR3 spells CASSSSTGELFF. As DNA, the CDR3 is TGTGCCAGCAGCTCGTCGACCGGGGAGCTGTTTTTT. This sequence joins TRBV7-3 and TRBJ2-2; no firm D call. CDR3 size: 12 residues. Germline V lookup: CDR1 SGHTA, CDR2 FQGTGA. Between the trimmed V and J ends, which lost 4 bases and 5 bases, there was a span of 5 bases.

V usage is TRBV7-9 and J usage is TRBJ1-6; D perhaps matches TRBD1 (5 bases). The CDR3 is 12 amino acids. The V end was cut by 1 base, the J end by 10 bases, with 5 bases between. Germline V lookup: CDR1 SEHNR, CDR2 FQNEAQ (reference sequence). This chain's CDR3 is CASSLGDSPLHF. Here the CDR3 DNA reads TGTGCCAGCAGCTTAGGGGACTCACCCCTCCACTTT. Full variable domain (rest looked up from reference TRBV7-9 and TRBJ1-6): DTGVSQNPRHKITKRGQNVTFRCDPISEHNRLYWYRQTLGQGPEFLTYFQNEAQLEKSRLLSDRFSAERPKGSFSTLEIQRTEQGDSAMYLCASSLGDSPLHFGNGTRLTVT.

The chain couples TRBV5-1 to TRBJ2-1, with D perhaps matching TRBD2 (7 bases). The length of the CDR3 is 18 residues. V was trimmed by 1 base and J by 0 bases, leaving 17 bases between them. Germline-derived CDR1 and CDR2 are SGHRS and YFSETQ. Here the CDR3 DNA reads TGCGCCAGCAGCTTGCCTACAAAGGGGGGGAGCTCCTACAATGAGCAGTTCTTC. This sequence encodes CASSLPTKGGSSYNEQFF.

DNA for the CDR3: TGTGCCAGCAGAATCAGAGTTTATAGCAATCAGCCCCAGCATTTT. Translating gives CASRIRVYSNQPQHF. This chain joins TRBV6-6 and TRBJ1-5; no reliable D call. With 6 bases removed from V and 0 bases from J, the gap between germline ends came to 12 bases. In germline, CDR1 is MNHNY, CDR2 SVGAGI (reference sequence). The CDR3 sequence is 15 residues long.

This clone was recorded once. The rearrangement uses TRBV5-1 and TRBJ2-5, with D perhaps assigned TRBD1 or TRBD2 (6 bases each). The germline V gene encodes CDR1 SGHRS and CDR2 YFSETQ. Trimming pared 3 bases from V and 1 base from J, leaving 10 bases between. The CDR3 consists of 14 residues. CDR3 nucleotide sequence: TGCGCCAGCAGCTGGGAGGACAGCCAAGAGACCCAGTACTTC. Translated: CASSWEDSQETQYF. The full variable domain, completed using reference TRBV5-1 and TRBJ2-5, is KAGVTQTPRYLIKTRGQQVTLSCSPISGHRSVSWYQQTPGQGLQFLFEYFSETQRNKGNFPGRFSGRQFSNSRSEMNVSTLELGDSALYLCASSWEDSQETQYFGPGTRLLVL.

This clone was found once. CDR3 sequence reads: CASSVEDGRRDEKLFF. The CDR3 coding sequence is TGTGCCAGCAGCGTAGAAGACGGGCGCCGTGATGAAAAACTGTTTTTT. The chain has TRBV9 and TRBJ1-4; no firm D call. The CDR3 totals 16 residues. V was cut by 0 bases and J by 6 bases, with 15 bases left in between. From germline, CDR1 is SGDLS and CDR2 YYNGEE.

V gene TRBV5-5 combines with J gene TRBJ2-2; 11 nucleotides align to TRBD2. Germline CDR1 is SGHKS and CDR2 is YYEKEE (reference sequence). J was trimmed by 0 bases and V by 3 bases; bases with no gene match: 7. The CDR3 runs to 18 residues. CDR3 loop: CASSSHLTSGTNTGELFF. The CDR3 nucleotides read TGTGCCAGCAGCTCCCACCTGACTAGCGGGACGAACACCGGGGAGCTGTTTTTT.

The chain has TRBV6-5 and TRBJ1-2; no clear D gene. Germline V lookup: CDR1 MNHEY, CDR2 SVGAGI. Trimming removed 0 bases from V and 2 bases from J, with 10 bases in between. There are 15 residues in the CDR3. The CDR3 DNA is TGTGCCAGCAGTTACTCGTCGGGGATAAACTATGGCTACACCTTC. Translated, it gives CASSYSSGINYGYTF.

On this clone: The junction does not match germline at one end; this may be a read error. The rearrangement joins TRBV7-7 to TRBJ2-7, with D possibly being TRBD1 or TRBD2 (5 bases each). This CDR3 region has 16 residues. CDR1 is SSHAT, CDR2 FNYEAQ, per germline (reference sequence). The CDR3 DNA is TGTGCTAGCAGCTCCCGGTTATGGGACGGAATTTACGAGCAGTACTTC. Residues: CASSSRLWDGIYEQYF.

The V gene is TRBV5-4, the J gene TRBJ1-6; 7 bases align to TRBD1. The V gene's germline CDR1 is SGHNT and CDR2 YYREEE (reference sequence). This CDR3 is 16 amino acids long. V dropped 4 bases and J dropped 1; count of bases not matched to a gene: 5. The CDR3 nucleotides are TGTGCCAGCAGCCCAGGGACAGCATCCTATAATTCACCCCTCCACTTT. Translation gives CASSPGTASYNSPLHF.

This sequence joins TRBV5-1 and TRBJ1-4; 8 bases fit TRBD1. The CDR3 covers 16 residues. The germline gives CDR1 SGHRS, CDR2 YFSETQ. The J segment lost 3 bases and the V segment lost 4 bases, leaving 8 bases of the junction unmatched. The CDR3 reads CASSTGQGAPNEKLFF. The CDR3 coding sequence is TGCGCCAGCAGCACCGGACAGGGCGCACCTAATGAAAAACTGTTTTTT. The whole variable domain, filled in from reference TRBV5-1 and TRBJ1-4, reads KAGVTQTPRYLIKTRGQQVTLSCSPISGHRSVSWYQQTPGQGLQFLFEYFSETQRNKGNFPGRFSGRQFSNSRSEMNVSTLELGDSALYLCASSTGQGAPNEKLFFGSGTQLSVL.

The rearrangement uses TRBV4-2 and TRBJ2-7; D might be TRBD2 (6 bases). This CDR3 region has 15 residues. V was clipped by 2 bases and J by 2 bases, with 13 bases between them. Germline V gene data show CDR1 as LGHNA and CDR2 as YNFKEQ. This CDR3 is CASSQPDYDAYEQYF. Written as DNA, the CDR3 is TGTGCCAGCAGCCAACCGGACTACGACGCCTACGAGCAGTACTTC.

The chain couples TRBV4-2 to TRBJ2-7; D tentatively fits TRBD1 or TRBD2 (5 bases each). Per the germline V gene, CDR1 is LGHNA and CDR2 is YNFKEQ. V lost 3 bases and J lost 2, with 14 bases in between. The CDR3 totals 15 residues. The CDR3 loop is CASSQGSQGPYEQYF. The CDR3 region has the DNA TGTGCCAGCAGCCAGGGGAGTCAGGGCCCCTACGAGCAGTACTTC.

The V gene is TRBV5-5, the J gene TRBJ1-1; no clear D gene. In germline, CDR1 is SGHKS, CDR2 YYEKEE (reference sequence). V was clipped by 0 bases and J by 0 bases, with 9 bases between them. The CDR3 runs to 15 residues. CDR3 DNA sequence: TGTGCCAGCAGCTTGGAAGCAACCTTGAACACTGAAGCTTTCTTT. Amino acids: CASSLEATLNTEAFF.